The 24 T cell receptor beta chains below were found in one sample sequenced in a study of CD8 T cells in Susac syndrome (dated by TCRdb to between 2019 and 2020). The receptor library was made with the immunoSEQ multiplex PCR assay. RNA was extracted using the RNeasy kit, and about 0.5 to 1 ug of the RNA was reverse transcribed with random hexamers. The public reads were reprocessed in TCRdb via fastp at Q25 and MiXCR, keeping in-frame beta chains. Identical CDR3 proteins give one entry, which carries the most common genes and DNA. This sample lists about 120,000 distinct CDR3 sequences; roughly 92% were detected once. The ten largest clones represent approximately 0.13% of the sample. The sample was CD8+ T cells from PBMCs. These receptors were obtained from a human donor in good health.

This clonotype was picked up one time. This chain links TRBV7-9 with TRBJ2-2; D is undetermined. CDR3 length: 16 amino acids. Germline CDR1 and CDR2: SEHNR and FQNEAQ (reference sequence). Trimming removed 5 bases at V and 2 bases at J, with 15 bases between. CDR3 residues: CASSPRWGINTGELFF. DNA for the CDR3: TGTGCCAGCAGCCCCCGGTGGGGTATTAACACCGGGGAGCTGTTTTTT.

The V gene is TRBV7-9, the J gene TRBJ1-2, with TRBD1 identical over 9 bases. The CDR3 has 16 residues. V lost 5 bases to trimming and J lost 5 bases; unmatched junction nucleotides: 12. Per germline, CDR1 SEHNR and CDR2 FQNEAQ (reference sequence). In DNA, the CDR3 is TGTGCCAGCAGCCCTACGCGTACAGGGGGCACATATGGCTACACCTTC. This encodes CASSPTRTGGTYGYTF.

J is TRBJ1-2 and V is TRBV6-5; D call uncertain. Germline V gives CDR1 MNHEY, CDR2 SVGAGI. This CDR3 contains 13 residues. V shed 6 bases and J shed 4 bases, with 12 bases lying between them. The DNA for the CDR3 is TGTGCCAGCAGGGTTTCAGTTAGCTATGGCTACACCTTC. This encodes CASRVSVSYGYTF.

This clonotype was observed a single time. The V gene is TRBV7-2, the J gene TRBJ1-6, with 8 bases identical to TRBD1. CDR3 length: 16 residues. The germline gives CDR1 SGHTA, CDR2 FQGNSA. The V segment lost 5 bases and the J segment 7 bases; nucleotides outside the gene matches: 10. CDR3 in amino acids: CASSHDWTGLNSPLHF. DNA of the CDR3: TGTGCCAGCAGCCATGATTGGACAGGGTTAAATTCACCCCTCCACTTT.

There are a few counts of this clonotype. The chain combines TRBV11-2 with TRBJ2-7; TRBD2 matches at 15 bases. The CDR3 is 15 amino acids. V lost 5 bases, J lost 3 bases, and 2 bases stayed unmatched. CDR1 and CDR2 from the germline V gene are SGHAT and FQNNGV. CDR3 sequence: CASSRGLAGGYEQYF. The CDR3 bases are TGTGCCAGCAGCCGGGGACTAGCGGGGGGCTACGAGCAGTACTTC.

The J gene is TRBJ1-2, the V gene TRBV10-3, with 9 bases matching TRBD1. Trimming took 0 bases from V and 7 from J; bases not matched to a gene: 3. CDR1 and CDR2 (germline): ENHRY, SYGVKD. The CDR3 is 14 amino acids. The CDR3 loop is CAISESGTGFGYTF. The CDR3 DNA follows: TGTGCCATCAGTGAGTCGGGGACAGGGTTTGGCTACACCTTC.

The chain's CDR3 is CASSQRTRLPYGYTF. Written as DNA, the CDR3 is TGTGCCAGCAGTCAACGGACAAGACTACCCTATGGCTACACCTTC. The chain is built from TRBV6-5 and TRBJ1-2; perhaps TRBD1 as D (5 bases). Trimming removed 5 bases from V and 4 bases from J, with 17 bases in between. CDR1 and CDR2 from the germline V gene are MNHEY and SVGAGI. The CDR3 has 15 amino acids.

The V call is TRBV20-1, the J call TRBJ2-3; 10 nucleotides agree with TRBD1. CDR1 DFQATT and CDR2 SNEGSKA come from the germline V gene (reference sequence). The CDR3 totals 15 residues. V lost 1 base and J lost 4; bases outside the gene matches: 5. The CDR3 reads CSARGDRGVADTQYF. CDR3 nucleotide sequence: TGCAGTGCTAGAGGGGACAGGGGAGTGGCAGATACGCAGTATTTT.

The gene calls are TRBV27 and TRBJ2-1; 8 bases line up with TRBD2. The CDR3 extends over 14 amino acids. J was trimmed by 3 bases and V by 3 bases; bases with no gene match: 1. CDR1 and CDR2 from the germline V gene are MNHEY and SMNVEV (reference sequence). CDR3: CASSLAGGYNEQFF. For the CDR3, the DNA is TGTGCCAGCAGTTTGGCGGGGGGCTACAATGAGCAGTTCTTC.

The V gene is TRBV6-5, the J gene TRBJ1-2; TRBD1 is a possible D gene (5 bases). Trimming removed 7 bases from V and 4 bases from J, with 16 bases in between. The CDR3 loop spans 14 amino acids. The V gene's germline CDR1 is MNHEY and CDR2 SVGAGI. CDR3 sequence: CASKGSGNVYGYTF. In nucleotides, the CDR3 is TGTGCCAGCAAAGGGTCAGGGAACGTCTATGGCTACACCTTC.

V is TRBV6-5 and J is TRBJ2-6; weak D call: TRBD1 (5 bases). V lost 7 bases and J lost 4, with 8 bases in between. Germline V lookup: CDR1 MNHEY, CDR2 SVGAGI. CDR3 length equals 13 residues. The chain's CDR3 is CASTYRGANVLTF. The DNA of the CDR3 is TGTGCCAGCACCTACAGGGGGGCCAACGTCCTGACTTTC.

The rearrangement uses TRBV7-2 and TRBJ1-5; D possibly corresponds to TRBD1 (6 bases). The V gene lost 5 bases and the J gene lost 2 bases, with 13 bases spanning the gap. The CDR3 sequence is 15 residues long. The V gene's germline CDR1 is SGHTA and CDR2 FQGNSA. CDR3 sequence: CASSLRGLGNQPQHF. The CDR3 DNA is TGTGCCAGCAGCCTCCGGGGGCTTGGCAATCAGCCCCAGCATTTT.

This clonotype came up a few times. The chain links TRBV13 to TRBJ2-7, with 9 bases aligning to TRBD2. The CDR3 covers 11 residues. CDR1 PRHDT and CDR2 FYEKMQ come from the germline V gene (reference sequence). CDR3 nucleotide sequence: TGTGCTTCTAGCGGGACGAACGAGCAGTACTTC. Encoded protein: CASSGTNEQYF.

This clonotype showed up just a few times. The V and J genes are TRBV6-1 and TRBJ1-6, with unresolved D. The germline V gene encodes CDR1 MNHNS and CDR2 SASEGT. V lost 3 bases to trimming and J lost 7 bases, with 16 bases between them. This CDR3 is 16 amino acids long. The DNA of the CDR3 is TGTGCCAGCAGTGACTTTCGAGCTGACGGCAATTCACCCCTCCACTTT. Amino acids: CASSDFRADGNSPLHF.

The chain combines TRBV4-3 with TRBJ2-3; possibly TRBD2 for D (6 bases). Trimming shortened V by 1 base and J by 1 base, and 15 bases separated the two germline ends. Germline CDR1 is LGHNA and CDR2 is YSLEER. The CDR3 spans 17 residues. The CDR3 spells CASSQGLEQRGTDTQYF. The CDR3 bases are TGCGCCAGCAGCCAAGGACTCGAACAGCGGGGCACAGATACGCAGTATTTT.

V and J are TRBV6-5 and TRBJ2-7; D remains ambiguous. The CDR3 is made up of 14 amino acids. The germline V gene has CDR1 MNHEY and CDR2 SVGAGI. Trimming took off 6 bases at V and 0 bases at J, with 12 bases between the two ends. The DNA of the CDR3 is TGTGCCAGCAGCCCAGGACGTAACTCCTACGAGCAGTACTTC. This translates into CASSPGRNSYEQYF.

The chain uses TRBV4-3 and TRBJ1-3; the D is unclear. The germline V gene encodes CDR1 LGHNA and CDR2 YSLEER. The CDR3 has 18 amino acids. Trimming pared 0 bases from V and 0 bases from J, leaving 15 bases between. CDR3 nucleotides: TGCGCCAGCAGCCAAGAAGCTCTCCCGGGAGACTCTGGAAACACCATATATTTT. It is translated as CASSQEALPGDSGNTIYF.

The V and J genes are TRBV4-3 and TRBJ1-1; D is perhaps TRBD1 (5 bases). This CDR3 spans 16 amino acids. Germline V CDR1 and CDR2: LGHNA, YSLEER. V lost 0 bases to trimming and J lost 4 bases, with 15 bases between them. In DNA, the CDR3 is TGCGCCAGCAGCCAAGAGAGAACATGGGGGGGCACTGAAGCTTTCTTT. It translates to CASSQERTWGGTEAFF.

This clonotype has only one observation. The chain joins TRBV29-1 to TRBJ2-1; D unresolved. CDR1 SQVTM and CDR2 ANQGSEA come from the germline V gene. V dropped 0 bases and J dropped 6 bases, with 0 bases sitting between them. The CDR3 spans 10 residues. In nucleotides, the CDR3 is TGCAGCGTTGAAGACAATGAGCAGTTCTTC. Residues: CSVEDNEQFF.

The CDR3 loop reads CASSGDRGRTYEQYF. In nucleotides, the CDR3 is TGTGCCAGCAGCGGAGACAGGGGCCGAACCTACGAGCAGTACTTC. The chain links TRBV5-4 to TRBJ2-7; 8 positions match TRBD1. Trimming removed 4 bases from V and 2 bases from J; junction bases left unmatched: 8. Germline V gives CDR1 SGHNT, CDR2 YYREEE (reference sequence). The CDR3 has 15 amino acids.

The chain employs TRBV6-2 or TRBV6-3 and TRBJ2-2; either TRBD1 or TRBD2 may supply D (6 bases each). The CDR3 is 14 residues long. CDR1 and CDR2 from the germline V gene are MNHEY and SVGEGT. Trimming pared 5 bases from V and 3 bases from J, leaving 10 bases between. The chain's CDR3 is CASSQGGHTGELFF. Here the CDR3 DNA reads TGTGCCAGCAGTCAAGGGGGGCACACCGGGGAGCTGTTTTTT.

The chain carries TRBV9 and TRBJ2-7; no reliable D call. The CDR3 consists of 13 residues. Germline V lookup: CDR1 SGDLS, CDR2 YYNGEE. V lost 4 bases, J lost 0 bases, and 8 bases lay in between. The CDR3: CASSPFSSYEQYF. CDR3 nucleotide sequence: TGTGCCAGCAGCCCATTTAGCTCCTACGAGCAGTACTTC.

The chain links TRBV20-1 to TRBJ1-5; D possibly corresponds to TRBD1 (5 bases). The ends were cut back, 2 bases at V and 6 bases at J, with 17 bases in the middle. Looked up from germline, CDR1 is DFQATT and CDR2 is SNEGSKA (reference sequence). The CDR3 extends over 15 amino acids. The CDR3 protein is CSARWGGQAGQPQHF. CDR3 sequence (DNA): TGCAGTGCTAGATGGGGCGGGCAGGCGGGTCAGCCCCAGCATTTT.

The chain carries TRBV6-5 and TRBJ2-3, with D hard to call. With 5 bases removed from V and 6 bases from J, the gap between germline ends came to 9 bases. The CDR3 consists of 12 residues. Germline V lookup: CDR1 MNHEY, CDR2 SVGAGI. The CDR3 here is CASSNRLDTQYF. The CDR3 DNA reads TGTGCCAGCAGTAACCGATTGGATACGCAGTATTTT.